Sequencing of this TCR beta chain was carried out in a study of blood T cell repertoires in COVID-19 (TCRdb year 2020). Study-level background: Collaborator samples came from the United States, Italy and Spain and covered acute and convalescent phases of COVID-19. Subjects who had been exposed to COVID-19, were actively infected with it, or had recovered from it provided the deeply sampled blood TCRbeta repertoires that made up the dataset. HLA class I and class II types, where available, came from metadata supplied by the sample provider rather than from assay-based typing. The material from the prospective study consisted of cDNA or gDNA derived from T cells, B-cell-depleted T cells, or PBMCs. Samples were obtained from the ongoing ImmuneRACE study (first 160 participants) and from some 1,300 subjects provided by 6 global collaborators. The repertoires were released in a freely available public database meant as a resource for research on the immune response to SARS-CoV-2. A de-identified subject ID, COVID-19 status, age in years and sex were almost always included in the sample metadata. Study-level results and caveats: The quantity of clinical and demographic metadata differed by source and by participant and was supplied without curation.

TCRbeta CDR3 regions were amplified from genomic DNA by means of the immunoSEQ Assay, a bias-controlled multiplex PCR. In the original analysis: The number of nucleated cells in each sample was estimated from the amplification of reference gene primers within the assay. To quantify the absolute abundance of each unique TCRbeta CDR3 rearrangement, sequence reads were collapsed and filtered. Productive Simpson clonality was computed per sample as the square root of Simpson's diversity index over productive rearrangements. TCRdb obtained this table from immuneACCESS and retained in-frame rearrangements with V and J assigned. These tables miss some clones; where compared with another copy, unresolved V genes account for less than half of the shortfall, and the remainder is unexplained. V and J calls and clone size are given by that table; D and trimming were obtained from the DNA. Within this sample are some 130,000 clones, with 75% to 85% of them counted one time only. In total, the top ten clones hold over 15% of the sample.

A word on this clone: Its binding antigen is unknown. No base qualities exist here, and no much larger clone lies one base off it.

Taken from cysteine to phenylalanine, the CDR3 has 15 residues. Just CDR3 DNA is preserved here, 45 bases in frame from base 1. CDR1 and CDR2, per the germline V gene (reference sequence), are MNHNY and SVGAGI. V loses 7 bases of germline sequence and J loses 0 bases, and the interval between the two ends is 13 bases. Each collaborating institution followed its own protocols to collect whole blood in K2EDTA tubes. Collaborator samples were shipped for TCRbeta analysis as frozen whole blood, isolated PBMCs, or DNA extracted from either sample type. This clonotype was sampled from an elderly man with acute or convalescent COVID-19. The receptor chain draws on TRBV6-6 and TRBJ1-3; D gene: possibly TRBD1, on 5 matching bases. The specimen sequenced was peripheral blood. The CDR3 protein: CASIRTGFSGNTIYF. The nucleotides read TGTGCCAGCATACGCACAGGATTCTCTGGAAACACCATATATTTT.